These 5 T cell receptor beta chains were sequenced from one sample in a study of blood T cell repertoires in COVID-19. TCRdb's table, derived via immunoSEQ multiplex PCR, lists solely in-frame clones and lacks some. The sample has over 200,000 clones, approximately 83% seen once. Specimen: peripheral blood. The origin of the receptors is a woman aged 25 to 39 who had recovered from COVID-19.

The chain is built from TRBV7-2 and TRBJ1-5; D is perhaps TRBD1 (5 bases). CDR3 length equals 14 residues. From germline, CDR1 is SGHTA and CDR2 FQGNSA. V lost 2 bases, J lost 1 base, and 6 bases lay in between. CDR3 amino acids: CASSLQGSNQPQHF. The CDR3 DNA reads TGTGCCAGCAGCTTACAGGGCAGCAATCAGCCCCAGCATTTT. The full variable domain, completed using reference TRBV7-2 and TRBJ1-5, is GAGVSQSPSNKVTEKGKDVELRCDPISGHTALYWYRQSLGQGLEFLIYFQGNSAPDKSGLPSDRFSAERTGGSVSTLTIQRTQQEDSAVYLCASSLQGSNQPQHFGDGTRLSIL.

The rearrangement joins TRBV29-1 to TRBJ2-3; 8 nucleotides agree with TRBD2. V dropped 7 bases and J dropped 0; count of bases not matched to a gene: 18. Germline CDR1 is SQVTM and CDR2 is ANQGSEA. This CDR3 has 18 residues. Written as DNA, the CDR3 is TGCAGCGCTGAGACCCGGGGGGGTGGTAACCTTAGCACAGATACGCAGTATTTT. This gives the protein CSAETRGGGNLSTDTQYF.

This clone was counted once. The chain joins TRBV4-1 to TRBJ1-2; D gene unclear. V lost 0 bases to trimming and J lost 4 bases, with 12 bases between them. This CDR3 comprises 15 residues. Germline V gives CDR1 MGHRA, CDR2 YSYEKL. CDR3 sequence: CASSQDRSTLYGYTF. The CDR3 region has the DNA TGCGCCAGCAGCCAAGATCGGTCGACTCTCTATGGCTACACCTTC.

V gene TRBV2 combines with J gene TRBJ1-2, with D uncertain. V was pared by 8 bases and J by 7 bases, with 17 bases between. The CDR3 has 13 amino acids. Germline CDR1 SNHLY, CDR2 FYNNEI. The CDR3 coding sequence is TGTGCCAGCTGTCTAGGAGAGGCTTCTGGCTACACCTTC. Amino acids: CASCLGEASGYTF. Full variable domain (outside the CDR3, taken from reference TRBV2 and TRBJ1-2): EPEVTQTPSHQVTQMGQEVILRCVPISNHLYFYWYRQILGQKVEFLVSFYNNEISEKSEIFDDQFSVERPDGSNFTLKIRSTKLEDSAMYFCASCLGEASGYTFGSGTRLTVV.

V and J are TRBV7-2 and TRBJ2-3, with 9 bases lining up with TRBD2. The trim removed 5 bases at V and 2 bases at J, leaving 8 bases unmatched. The germline gives CDR1 SGHTA, CDR2 FQGNSA. This CDR3 is built from 16 residues. The CDR3 loop reads CASSPTGTSFTDTQYF. In DNA form, the CDR3 reads TGTGCCAGCAGCCCTACCGGGACTAGCTTCACAGATACGCAGTATTTT.